The present T cell receptor beta chain was sequenced within a study of T-cell reconstitution after alpha-beta-depleted transplantation in children. Using unique molecular identifiers, the investigators prepared the TCRbeta library. TCRdb processed the PCR reads anew with MiXCR; each CDR3 protein has one entry. The top ten hold about 1.1% of the sample, which has around 600,000 distinct CDR3 sequences, 16% seen once. The specimen was PBMCs from the stem cell graft donor, collected from the stem cell graft. This clonotype was obtained from a human donor who donated a stem cell graft to a child with acute myeloid leukemia.

In nucleotides, the CDR3 is TGTGCCAGCAGCCGTCAGTTATCGGGAGTCGCGAACACCGGGGAGCTGTTTTTT. Residues: CASSRQLSGVANTGELFF. The chain couples TRBV3-1 to TRBJ2-2, with D perhaps matching TRBD2 (6 bases). The CDR3 has 18 amino acids. Trimming removed 4 bases at V and 0 bases at J, with 18 bases between. Germline-derived CDR1 and CDR2 are LGHDT and YNNKEL (reference sequence).